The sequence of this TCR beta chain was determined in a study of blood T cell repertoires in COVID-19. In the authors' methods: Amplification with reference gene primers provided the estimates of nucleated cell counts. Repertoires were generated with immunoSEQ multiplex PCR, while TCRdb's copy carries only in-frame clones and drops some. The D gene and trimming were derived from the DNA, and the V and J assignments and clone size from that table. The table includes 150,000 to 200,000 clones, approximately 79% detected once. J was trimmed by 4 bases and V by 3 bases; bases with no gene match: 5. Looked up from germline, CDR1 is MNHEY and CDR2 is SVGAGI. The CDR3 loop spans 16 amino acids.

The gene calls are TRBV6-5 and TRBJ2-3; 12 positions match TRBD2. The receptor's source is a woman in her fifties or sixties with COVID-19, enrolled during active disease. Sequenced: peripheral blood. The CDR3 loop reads CASSYSSGGAADTQYF. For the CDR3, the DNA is TGTGCCAGCAGTTATTCTAGCGGGGGGGCGGCAGATACGCAGTATTTT.